The 23 T cell receptor beta chains listed next were all sequenced from one sample in a study of cytomegalovirus exposure and HLA in healthy donors. Both 60 Vbeta primers and 13 Jbeta primers went into the PCR. Measured with immunoSEQ multiplex PCR; TCRdb has only the in-frame clones, and not every one. The data contain roughly 200,000 clones, 70% to 85% of them seen just once; the ten biggest clones take up 0.5% to 0.7%. The sequenced material came from PBMCs. Receptors originate from a woman between 35 and 50 years old in good health and CMV-seronegative.

The rearrangement joins TRBV19 to TRBJ1-1; no reliable D call. Germline V gives CDR1 LNHDA, CDR2 SQIVND (reference sequence). The V end was cut by 4 bases, the J end by 3 bases, with 3 bases between. The CDR3 loop spans 11 amino acids. In nucleotides, the CDR3 is TGTGCCAGTAGTACGTACACTGAAGCTTTCTTT. Its protein product is CASSTYTEAFF.

The chain carries TRBV6-1 and TRBJ2-7; 9 positions match TRBD1. Germline V gene data show CDR1 as MNHNS and CDR2 as SASEGT. The CDR3 contains 18 residues. With 4 bases clipped from V and 0 bases from J, the junction kept 13 bases outside the gene matches. As DNA, the CDR3 is TGTGCCAGCAGTGCGGACGGGACAGGGTTCCTTTTCTCCTACGAGCAGTACTTC. It codes for CASSADGTGFLFSYEQYF.

The V and J genes are TRBV7-9 and TRBJ1-2, with D unclear. CDR1 is SEHNR, CDR2 FQNEAQ, per germline (reference sequence). The V end lost 1 base, the J end lost 0 bases, and 6 bases lay between the germline ends. The CDR3 contains 14 residues. The CDR3 sequence is CASSLGPANYGYTF. In nucleotides, the CDR3 is TGTGCCAGCAGCTTAGGTCCCGCTAACTATGGCTACACCTTC.

This clone was seen once. The chain couples TRBV19 to TRBJ2-7, with 8 bases matching TRBD2. This CDR3 is built from 15 residues. Germline loops: CDR1 LNHDA, CDR2 SQIVND (reference sequence). V was pared by 1 base and J by 3 bases, with 5 bases of the junction left unmatched. CDR3 coding DNA: TGTGCCAGTAGTATAGGAGGGACTAGTAACTACGAGCAGTACTTC. Residues: CASSIGGTSNYEQYF. The whole variable domain, remainder taken from reference TRBV19 and TRBJ2-7, is DGGITQSPKYLFRKEGQNVTLSCEQNLNHDAMYWYRQDPGQGLRLIYYSQIVNDFQKGDIAEGYSVSREKKESFPLTVTSAQKNPTAFYLCASSIGGTSNYEQYFGPGTRLTVT.

The chain recombines TRBV5-1 with TRBJ2-1; 9 positions agree with TRBD1. The CDR3 covers 15 residues. Germline lookup yields CDR1 SGHRS and CDR2 YFSETQ. With 5 bases clipped from V and 4 bases from J, the junction kept 7 bases outside the gene matches. As DNA, the CDR3 is TGCGCCAGCAGTGGTGGGGGACAGGGTTACAATGAGCAGTTCTTC. Translating it yields CASSGGGQGYNEQFF.

The V and J genes are TRBV30 and TRBJ1-1; 10 bases line up with TRBD1. J lost 4 bases, V lost 4 bases, and 9 bases had no gene match. Germline-derived CDR1 and CDR2 are GTSNPN and SVGIG (reference sequence). CDR3 length equals 15 residues. This CDR3 is CAWTSVRTGGTEAFF. The CDR3 nucleotides read TGTGCCTGGACCTCGGTTCGGACAGGGGGCACTGAAGCTTTCTTT. The full variable domain, in which reference TRBV30 and TRBJ1-1 provide the parts outside the CDR3, is SQTIHQWPATLVQPVGSPLSLECTVEGTSNPNLYWYRQAAGRGLQLLFYSVGIGQISSEVPQNLSASRPQDRQFILSSKKLLLSDSGFYLCAWTSVRTGGTEAFFGQGTRLTVV.

The chain links TRBV11-2 to TRBJ1-3; TRBD1 might be the D (5 bases). This CDR3 contains 13 residues. V lost 2 bases and J 7 bases, leaving 9 bases between the germline ends. Germline V gene lookup returns CDR1 SGHAT and CDR2 FQNNGV. CDR3: CASSLRRGNTIYF. The CDR3 region has the DNA TGTGCCAGCAGCTTAAGGCGGGGGAACACCATATATTTT.

The rearrangement joins TRBV30 to TRBJ1-4; D gene unclear. Germline V CDR1 and CDR2: GTSNPN, SVGIG (reference sequence). Trimming stripped 2 bases from V and 7 bases from J, with 11 bases between. The CDR3 consists of 13 residues. In DNA, the CDR3 is TGTGCCTGGAGTTACTGGGGAGGTGAAAAACTGTTTTTT. Protein: CAWSYWGGEKLFF.

V and J are TRBV9 and TRBJ2-3; 10 nucleotides agree with TRBD2. This CDR3 has 15 amino acids. The ends lost 6 bases at V and 5 bases at J; junction bases unmatched: 9. Germline V lookup: CDR1 SGDLS, CDR2 YYNGEE. The CDR3 bases are TGTGCCAGCACACCAAGAGCGGGGGGGGTAGATACGCAGTATTTT. The encoded protein is CASTPRAGGVDTQYF. Variable domain in full (rest from reference TRBV9 and TRBJ2-3): DSGVTQTPKHLITATGQRVTLRCSPRSGDLSVYWYQQSLDQGLQFLIQYYNGEERAKGNILERFSAQQFPDLHSELNLSSLELGDSALYFCASTPRAGGVDTQYFGPGTRLTVL.

This clone was counted only a few times. The rearrangement links TRBV7-9 to TRBJ2-1, with 9 bases identical to TRBD1. Germline CDR1 reads SEHNR; CDR2 reads FQNEAQ (reference sequence). This CDR3 is built from 13 residues. The V segment lost 8 bases and the J segment 8 bases; nucleotides outside the gene matches: 7. The chain's CDR3 is CASGLTGGDEQFF. The CDR3 nucleotides are TGTGCCAGCGGTCTAACAGGGGGCGATGAGCAGTTCTTC.

This chain connects TRBV6-5 to TRBJ1-6; 8 bases match TRBD1. This CDR3 is 14 amino acids long. Germline assignment: CDR1 MNHEY and CDR2 SVGAGI. V shed 5 bases and J 10 bases; nucleotides not matched to a gene: 7. CDR3 sequence reads: CASSKGTGPSPLHF. Here the CDR3 DNA reads TGTGCCAGCAGTAAAGGGACAGGCCCATCACCCCTCCACTTT.

This clone was found once. The rearrangement joins TRBV27 to TRBJ2-2; possible D gene TRBD1, 6 bases. Germline V gives CDR1 MNHEY, CDR2 SMNVEV (reference sequence). The CDR3 spans 13 residues. The V and J ends lost 2 bases and 8 bases respectively, with 9 bases between them. The CDR3 bases are TGTGCCAGCAGTTTAAGGGGGTTAGGGGAGCTGTTTTTT. As protein: CASSLRGLGELFF.

CDR3 residues: CASSPGGGWGNQPQHF. The CDR3 DNA reads TGTGCCAGCAGCCCCGGCGGGGGCTGGGGCAATCAGCCCCAGCATTTT. The rearrangement links TRBV7-8 to TRBJ1-5; maybe TRBD1 (6 bases). The CDR3 consists of 16 residues. Germline assignment: CDR1 SGHVS and CDR2 FQNEAQ. Trimming took 5 bases from V and 2 from J, leaving 16 bases between them.

This chain joins TRBV11-2 and TRBJ2-3; TRBD2 aligns across 11 bases. Trimming took 0 bases from V and 4 from J; bases not matched to a gene: 3. The length of the CDR3 is 16 residues. Germline CDR1 and CDR2: SGHAT and FQNNGV. This CDR3 reads CASSLDPSGGSDTQYF. The CDR3 DNA sequence: TGTGCCAGCAGCTTAGACCCTAGCGGGGGGTCAGATACGCAGTATTTT.

The chain carries TRBV9 and TRBJ1-2, with D uncertain. Germline CDR1 reads SGDLS; CDR2 reads YYNGEE. The CDR3 consists of 10 residues. Trimming removed 0 bases from V and 8 bases from J, with 2 bases in between. CDR3 in amino acids: CASSVVGYTF. For the CDR3, the DNA is TGTGCCAGCAGCGTAGTAGGCTACACCTTC.

V is TRBV4-3 and J is TRBJ2-7, with D tentatively TRBD1 (6 bases). The CDR3 covers 15 residues. Trimming cost V 2 bases and J 2 bases, with 13 bases left between them. Germline lookup yields CDR1 LGHNA and CDR2 YSLEER. The DNA for the CDR3 is TGCGCCAGCAGCCAATCTTTGGACAGCACCTACGAGCAGTACTTC. Its translation is CASSQSLDSTYEQYF.

The rearrangement joins TRBV18 to TRBJ1-6; 7 nucleotides line up with TRBD1. The CDR3 totals 16 residues. Germline CDR1 and CDR2: KGHSH and LQKENI. V lost 1 base to trimming and J lost 7 bases; unmatched junction nucleotides: 7. CDR3 in amino acids: CASSPQGAGMNSPLHF. CDR3 sequence (DNA): TGTGCCAGCTCACCACAGGGGGCAGGGATGAATTCACCCCTCCACTTT.

V and J are TRBV9 and TRBJ2-7; TRBD1 agrees at 9 bases. Germline V gene lookup returns CDR1 SGDLS and CDR2 YYNGEE. The CDR3 is made up of 17 amino acids. V was clipped by 0 bases and J by 5 bases; unmatched bases: 12. The CDR3 DNA reads TGTGCCAGCAGCGTAGCACCGCCAGGGACAGGGAACGACGAGCAGTACTTC. It codes for CASSVAPPGTGNDEQYF.

The genes are TRBV2 and TRBJ2-1, with TRBD2 matching 7 bases. Per germline, CDR1 SNHLY and CDR2 FYNNEI. V shed 5 bases, J shed 10 bases, and the junction held 14 bases outside the gene matches. This CDR3 has 15 residues. CDR3 DNA: TGTGCCAGCAGTAAAACACAGCCGGGGCGGGGGGAGCAGTTCTTC. Translated, it gives CASSKTQPGRGEQFF.

The chain couples TRBV4-2 to TRBJ2-3; D possibly corresponds to TRBD2 (6 bases). V dropped 1 base and J dropped 1 base, with 18 bases sitting between them. CDR3 length equals 18 residues. Germline V lookup: CDR1 LGHNA, CDR2 YNFKEQ. The CDR3 protein is CASSQVSSHAGRTDTQYF. The CDR3 DNA follows: TGTGCCAGCAGCCAAGTTTCGAGTCATGCGGGGCGCACAGATACGCAGTATTTT.

To note about this clone: An end of the junction does not agree with germline; a read error may underlie this. This chain uses TRBV7-3 with TRBJ1-4, with D tentatively TRBD1 (5 bases). The CDR3 covers 22 residues. Germline assignment: CDR1 SGHTA and CDR2 FQGTGA. CDR3 loop: CASSLTPTGTRVDTSTNEKLFF. In nucleotides, the CDR3 is TGTGCCAGCAGCCTAACCCCCACCGGGACTCGTGTCGATACATCAACTAATGAAAAACTGTTTTTT.

The chain carries TRBV11-2 and TRBJ1-2; 7 positions agree with TRBD1. The V segment lost 0 bases and the J segment 5 bases; nucleotides outside the gene matches: 6. CDR1 is SGHAT and CDR2 is FQNNGV in the germline V gene. CDR3 length: 15 residues. CDR3 DNA: TGTGCCAGCAGCTTAGAGGAGGGGGCACGGTATGGCTACACCTTC. Its translation: CASSLEEGARYGYTF.

This clone was seen only a few times. This chain connects TRBV5-4 to TRBJ2-5; 7 nucleotides match TRBD1. Germline V gene sequence: CDR1 SGHNT, CDR2 YYREEE (reference sequence). CDR3 length: 14 residues. With 3 bases clipped from V and 3 bases from J, the junction kept 5 bases outside the gene matches. CDR3 coding DNA: TGTGCCAGCAGCTCCGATGACAGGGAAGAGACCCAGTACTTC. The encoded protein is CASSSDDREETQYF.